This TCR beta chain was recorded in a study of shared clonotypes between healthy human individuals. Remarks on this clone: Its antigen is not identified.

An assay was performed, and its level was deep. TCRdb's table, derived via immunoSEQ multiplex PCR, lists solely in-frame clones and lacks some. The sample holds 2 million to 2.5 million clones, roughly 95% seen once. The CDR3 extends over 15 amino acids. The germline gives CDR1 SGHAT, CDR2 FQNNGV. Trimming shortened V by 4 bases and J by 2 bases, and 13 bases separated the two germline ends. Study results and limitations: Sorted-subset sequencing was shown by rarefaction to be incomplete despite large depth.

The V gene is TRBV11-2, the J gene TRBJ2-3; weak D call: TRBD2 (6 bases). The receptor comes from a man between 18 and 29 years old in good health. Sequenced material: naive CD4+ T cells sorted from blood. Documented subset: CD45RA+ positively selected. The CDR3 loop is CASSYSEGFTDTQYF. The CDR3 region has the DNA TGTGCCAGCAGCTACTCGGAGGGATTCACAGATACGCAGTATTTT.